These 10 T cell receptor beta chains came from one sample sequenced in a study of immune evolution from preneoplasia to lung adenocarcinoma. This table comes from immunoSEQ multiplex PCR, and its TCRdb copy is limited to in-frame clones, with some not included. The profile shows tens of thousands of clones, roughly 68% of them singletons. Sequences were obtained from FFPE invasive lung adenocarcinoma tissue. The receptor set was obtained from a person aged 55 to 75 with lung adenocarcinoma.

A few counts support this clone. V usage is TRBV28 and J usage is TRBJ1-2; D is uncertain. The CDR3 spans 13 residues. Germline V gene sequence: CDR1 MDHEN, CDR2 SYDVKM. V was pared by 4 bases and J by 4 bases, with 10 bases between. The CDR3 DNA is TGTGCCAGCAGTTCAAGCCAGGTCTATGGCTACACCTTC. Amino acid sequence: CASSSSQVYGYTF.

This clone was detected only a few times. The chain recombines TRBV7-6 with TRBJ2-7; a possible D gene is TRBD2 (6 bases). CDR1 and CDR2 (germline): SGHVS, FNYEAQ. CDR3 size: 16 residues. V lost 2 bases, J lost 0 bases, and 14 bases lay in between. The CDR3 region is CASSLMMREASYEQYF. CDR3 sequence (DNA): TGTGCCAGCAGCTTAATGATGCGGGAAGCCTCCTACGAGCAGTACTTC.

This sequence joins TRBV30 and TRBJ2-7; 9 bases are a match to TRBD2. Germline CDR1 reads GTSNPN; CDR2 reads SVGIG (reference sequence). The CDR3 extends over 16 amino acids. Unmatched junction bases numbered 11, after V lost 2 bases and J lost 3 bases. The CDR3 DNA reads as TGTGCCTGGAGTCGTGCGACTAGCGGCTGGAACTACGAGCAGTACTTC. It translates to CAWSRATSGWNYEQYF. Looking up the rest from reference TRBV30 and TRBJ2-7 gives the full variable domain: SQTIHQWPATLVQPVGSPLSLECTVEGTSNPNLYWYRQAAGRGLQLLFYSVGIGQISSEVPQNLSASRPQDRQFILSSKKLLLSDSGFYLCAWSRATSGWNYEQYFGPGTRLTVT.

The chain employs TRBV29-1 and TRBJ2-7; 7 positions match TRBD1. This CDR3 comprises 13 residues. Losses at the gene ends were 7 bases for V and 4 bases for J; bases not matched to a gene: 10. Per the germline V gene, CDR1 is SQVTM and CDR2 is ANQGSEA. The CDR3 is CSDNGTVFYEQYF. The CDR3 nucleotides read TGCAGCGACAACGGGACAGTTTTTTACGAGCAGTACTTC.

CDR3 in amino acids: CASTPGSMEQFF. As DNA, the CDR3 is TGTGCCAGCACCCCGGGGTCGATGGAGCAGTTCTTC. The V gene is TRBV28, the J gene TRBJ2-1; D is possibly TRBD2 (5 bases). The CDR3 runs to 12 residues. Trimming removed 7 bases from V and 10 bases from J, with 14 bases in between. CDR1 is MDHEN, CDR2 SYDVKM, per germline.

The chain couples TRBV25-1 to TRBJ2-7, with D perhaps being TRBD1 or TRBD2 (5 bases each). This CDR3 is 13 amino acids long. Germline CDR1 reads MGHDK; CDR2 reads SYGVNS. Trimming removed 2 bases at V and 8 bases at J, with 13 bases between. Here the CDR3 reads CASSEPGPLQQYF. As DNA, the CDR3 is TGTGCCAGCAGTGAACCGGGACCGCTGCAGCAGTACTTC.

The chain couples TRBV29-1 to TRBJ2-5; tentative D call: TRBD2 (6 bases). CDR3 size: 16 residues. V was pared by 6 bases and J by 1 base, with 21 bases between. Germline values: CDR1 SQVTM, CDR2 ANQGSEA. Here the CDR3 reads CSVLPRGGYVQETQYF. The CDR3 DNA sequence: TGCAGCGTCTTGCCCCGTGGGGGGTACGTCCAAGAGACCCAGTACTTC. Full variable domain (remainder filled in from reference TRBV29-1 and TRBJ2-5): SAVISQKPSRDICQRGTSLTIQCQVDSQVTMMFWYRQQPGQSLTLIATANQGSEATYESGFVIDKFPISRPNLTFSTLTVSNMSPEDSSIYLCSVLPRGGYVQETQYFGPGTRLLVL.

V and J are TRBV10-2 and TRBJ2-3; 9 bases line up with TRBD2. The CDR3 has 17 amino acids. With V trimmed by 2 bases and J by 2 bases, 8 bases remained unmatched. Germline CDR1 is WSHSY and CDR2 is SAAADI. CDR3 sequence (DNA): TGCGCCAGCAGTGAGCTGCGCGGGAGGGCCCCCACAGATACGCAGTATTTT. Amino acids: CASSELRGRAPTDTQYF.

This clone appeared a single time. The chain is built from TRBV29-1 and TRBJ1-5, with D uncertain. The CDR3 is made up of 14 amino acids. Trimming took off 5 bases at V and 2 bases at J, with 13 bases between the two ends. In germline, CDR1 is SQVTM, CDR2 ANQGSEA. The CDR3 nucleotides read TGCAGCGTTACCTGGACGGGTGGCAATCAGCCCCAGCATTTT. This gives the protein CSVTWTGGNQPQHF.

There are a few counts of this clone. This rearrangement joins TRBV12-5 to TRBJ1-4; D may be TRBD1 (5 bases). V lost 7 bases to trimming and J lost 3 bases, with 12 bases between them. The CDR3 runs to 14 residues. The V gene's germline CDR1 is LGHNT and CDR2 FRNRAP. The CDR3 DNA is TGTGCTAGTGCTCGGGACGGCCCTAATGAAAAACTGTTTTTT. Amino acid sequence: CASARDGPNEKLFF.